This T cell receptor beta chain was identified during a study of blood T cell repertoires in COVID-19. V lost 0 bases and J 3 bases, leaving 11 bases between the germline ends. The CDR3 runs to 15 residues. The germline CDR1 and CDR2 sequences are SGHTA and FQGNSA. In assigning cohorts, the study relied on participant-reported clinical history. A COVID-19 case had been met by exposed participants during the 2 weeks before study entry. Data came from immunoSEQ multiplex PCR; TCRdb stores just in-frame clones and leaves some out. Of nearly 300,000 clones listed, roughly 86% are singletons. The source of this sequence is a woman aged 50 to 60 who had been exposed to COVID-19. This chain connects TRBV7-2 to TRBJ1-1; a possible D gene is TRBD1 (5 bases). Input material: PBMCs or T cells enriched from blood (not recorded which). The CDR3 nucleotides are TGTGCCAGCAGCTTAGCTGCAGGGATGCACACTGAAGCTTTCTTT. Amino acids: CASSLAAGMHTEAFF.